This TCR beta chain was retrieved from a study of cytomegalovirus exposure and HLA in healthy donors. Study details: Counted in an early data release were some 81 million unique TCRs from HLA-typed donors.

Study-wide results and caveats: Most of the TCR beta V segments (in an earlier analysis) were productive either about 87% or about 30% of the time.

V lost 0 bases and J lost 5; bases outside the gene matches: 6. The germline V gene has CDR1 SGDLS and CDR2 YYNGEE. The CDR3 is 16 amino acids. Though nominally healthy at sampling, donors likely had unrecorded immune exposures. This PCR relied on a set of 60 Vbeta primers and 13 Jbeta primers. Produced via immunoSEQ multiplex PCR; TCRdb's table is partial and in-frame only. Of 220,000 or so clones listed, around 73% are singletons. About this clone itself: The antigen is not known.

The sequence was collected from a male donor in good health and CMV-seronegative. This chain links TRBV9 with TRBJ2-3, with 10 bases identical to TRBD2. Material: PBMCs. The CDR3 sequence is CASSVESGREVDTQYF. CDR3 DNA: TGTGCCAGCAGCGTAGAAAGCGGGAGGGAAGTAGATACGCAGTATTTT.